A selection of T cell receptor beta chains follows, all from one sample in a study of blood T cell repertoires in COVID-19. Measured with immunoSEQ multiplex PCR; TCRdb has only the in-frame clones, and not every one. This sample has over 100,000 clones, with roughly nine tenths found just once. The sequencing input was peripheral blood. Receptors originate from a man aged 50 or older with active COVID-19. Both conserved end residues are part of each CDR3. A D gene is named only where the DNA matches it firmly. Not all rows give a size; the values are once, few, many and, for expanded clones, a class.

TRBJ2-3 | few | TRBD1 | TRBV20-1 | TGCAGTGCTAGTGTGACAGGGGCAGATACGCAGTATTTT | CSASVTGADTQYF
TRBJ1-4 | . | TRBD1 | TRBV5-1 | TGCGCCAGCAGCTTGCCCCAGGGGGGTAATGAAAAACTGTTTTTT | CASSLPQGGNEKLFF
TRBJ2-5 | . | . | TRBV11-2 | TGTGCCAGCAGCTTAGCCGGTGCGGGGGCGCAAGAGACCCAGTACTTC | CASSLAGAGAQETQYF
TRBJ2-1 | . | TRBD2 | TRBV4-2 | TGTGCCAGCAGCCAAGATCTAGCGGGCCTAACCAATGAGCAGTTCTTC | CASSQDLAGLTNEQFF
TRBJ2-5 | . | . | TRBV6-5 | TGTGCCACCCGTTGGGCGGGGGCTCAGGAGACCCAGTACTTC | CATRWAGAQETQYF
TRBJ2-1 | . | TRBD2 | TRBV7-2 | TGTGCCAGCAGCAAAGGGCTAGCGGGGGGGCCTTCATCCTACAATGAGCAGTTCTTC | CASSKGLAGGPSSYNEQFF
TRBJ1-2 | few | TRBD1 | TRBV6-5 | TGTGCCAGCAGTTTAGGGGGCTCTGGCTACACCTTC | CASSLGGSGYTF
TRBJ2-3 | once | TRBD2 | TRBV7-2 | TGTGCCAGCAGCCCCGGGCGGGGGGGCCGTACGCAGTATTTT | CASSPGRGGRTQYF
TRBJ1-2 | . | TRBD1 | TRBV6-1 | TGTGCCAGCAGTGAAGCGGGGACAGTGGGCTACACCTTC | CASSEAGTVGYTF
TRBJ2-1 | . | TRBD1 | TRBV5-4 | TGTGCCAGCAGCTTGGACCCCGGGACAGTTAACAATGAGCAGTTCTTC | CASSLDPGTVNNEQFF
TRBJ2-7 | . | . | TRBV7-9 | TGTGCCAGCAGCCACGGGATGGACGAGCAGTACTTC | CASSHGMDEQYF
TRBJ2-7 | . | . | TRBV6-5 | TGTGCCAGCAGTTACTTACGGGGGTTCCACGAGCAGTACTTC | CASSYLRGFHEQYF
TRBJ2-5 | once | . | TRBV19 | TGTGCCAGTAGTACGTACCCTGGGACTTATCAAGAGACCCAGTACTTC | CASSTYPGTYQETQYF
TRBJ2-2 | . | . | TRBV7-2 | TGTGCCAGCAGCTTAAGAGGGAGAAGGGCCGAAGCCGGGGAGCTGTTTTTT | CASSLRGRRAEAGELFF
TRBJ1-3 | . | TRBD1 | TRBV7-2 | TGTGCCAGCAGCTTAGTTGGCTTGAGGACAGGGGGCGTAAACACCATATATTTT | CASSLVGLRTGGVNTIYF
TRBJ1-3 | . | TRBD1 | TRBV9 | TGTGCCAGCAGCGTAGGCCCATCGGGGGGACAGGGCACCTCTGGAAACACCATATATTTT | CASSVGPSGGQGTSGNTIYF
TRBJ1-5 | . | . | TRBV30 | TGTGCCTGGAGTTCAGGGTCTCTGAATCAGCCCCAGCATTTT | CAWSSGSLNQPQHF
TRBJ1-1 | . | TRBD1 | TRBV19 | TGTGCCAGTAGTATGGAGGGACAGCTGAACACTGAAGCTTTCTTT | CASSMEGQLNTEAFF
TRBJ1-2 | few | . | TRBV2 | TGTGCCAGCGAGGACACAGACTATGGCTACACCTTC | CASEDTDYGYTF
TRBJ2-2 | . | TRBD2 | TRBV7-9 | TGTGCCAGCGTCTCCTCAGCGGGGGTCGGCACCGGGGAGCTGTTTTTT | CASVSSAGVGTGELFF
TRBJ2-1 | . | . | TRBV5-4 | TGTGCCAGCAGCTTGGCCCTTTGGCAGGGGAATGAGCAGTTCTTC | CASSLALWQGNEQFF
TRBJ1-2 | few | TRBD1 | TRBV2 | TGTGCCAGCAGGGTCGACAGGGACTCTGGCTACACCTTC | CASRVDRDSGYTF
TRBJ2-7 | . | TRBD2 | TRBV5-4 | TGTGCCAGCAGCTTGGCCGTGGGAGGCGGGGGGGTCGACGAGCAGTACTTC | CASSLAVGGGGVDEQYF
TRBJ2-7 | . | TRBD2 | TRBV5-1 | TGCGCCAGCAGCTCTATCTTGGGCGGGGGGCAGGAGCAGTACTTC | CASSSILGGGQEQYF
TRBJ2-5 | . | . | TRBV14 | TGTGCCAGCAGTCACAGGCAAGAGACCCAGTACTTC | CASSHRQETQYF
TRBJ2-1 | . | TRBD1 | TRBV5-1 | TGCGCCAGTTCCGCCTCCGGGACAGGTAACAATGAGCAGTTCTTC | CASSASGTGNNEQFF
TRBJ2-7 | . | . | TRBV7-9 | TGTGCCAGCAGCTTAGGGGGGGTTGGCCACGAGCAGTACTTC | CASSLGGVGHEQYF
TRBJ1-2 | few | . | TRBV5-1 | TGCGCCAGCAGCTTGGCCGGGGTCGGTGGCTACACCTTC | CASSLAGVGGYTF
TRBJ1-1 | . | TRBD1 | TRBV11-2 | TGTGCCAGCGTCCCACAGGGGGTATTGAACACTGAAGCTTTCTTT | CASVPQGVLNTEAFF
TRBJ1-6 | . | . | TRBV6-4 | TGTGCCAGCAGTGACGTGGCAGGCTCCTATAATTCACCCCTCCACTTT | CASSDVAGSYNSPLHF
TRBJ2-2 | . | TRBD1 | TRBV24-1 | TGTGCCACCAGTGGTAGGACAGGGAACACCGGGGAGCTGTTTTTT | CATSGRTGNTGELFF
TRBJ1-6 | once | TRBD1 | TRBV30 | TGTGCCTGGGCCGGGGACAGGGGGATCGGCTCACCCCTCCACTTT | CAWAGDRGIGSPLHF
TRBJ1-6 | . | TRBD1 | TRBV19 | TGTGCCAGTAGTATTGGACAGGGGATGTCCTATAATTCACCCCTCCACTTT | CASSIGQGMSYNSPLHF
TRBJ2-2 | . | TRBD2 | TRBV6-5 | TGTGCCAGCAGGCCCGGGACTAGCGGGTTCGGGGAGCTGTTTTTT | CASRPGTSGFGELFF
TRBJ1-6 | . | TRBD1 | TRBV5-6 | TGTGCCAGCAGCTTAGGGACAGGGATGAATTCACCCCTCCACTTT | CASSLGTGMNSPLHF
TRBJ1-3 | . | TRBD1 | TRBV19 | TGTGCCAGTAGTAGTACTACAGGGGCGAGCTCTGGAAACACCATATATTTT | CASSSTTGASSGNTIYF
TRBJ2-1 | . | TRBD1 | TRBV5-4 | TGTGCCAGCAGGCCTCGCGGACAGGGGGTAAATGAGCAGTTCTTC | CASRPRGQGVNEQFF
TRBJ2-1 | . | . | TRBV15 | TGTGCCACCAGCAGAGATCCTAATAGATTAGGGGCTAATGAGCAGTTCTTC | CATSRDPNRLGANEQFF
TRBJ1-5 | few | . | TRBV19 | TGTGCCAGTAAAAGACAAAATAGCAATCAGCCCCAGCATTTT | CASKRQNSNQPQHF
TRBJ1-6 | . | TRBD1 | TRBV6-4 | TGTGCCAGCAGTGAGACCGGGACAGGAGTTTCACCCCTCCACTTT | CASSETGTGVSPLHF
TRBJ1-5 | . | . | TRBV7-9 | TGTGCCAGCAGCCCGGGAGGGGGTGATCAGCCCCAGCATTTT | CASSPGGGDQPQHF
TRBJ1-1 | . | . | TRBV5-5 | TGTGCCAGCAGCTTGGCCCCCGAGACACTGAACACTGAAGCTTTCTTT | CASSLAPETLNTEAFF
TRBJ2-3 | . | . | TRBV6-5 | TGTGCCAGCAGGCGCTTCGGCAGCACGGGAGATACGCAGTATTTT | CASRRFGSTGDTQYF
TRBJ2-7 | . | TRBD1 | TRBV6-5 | TGTGCCACTTTGGACAGGGTCATCCACGAGCAGTACTTC | CATLDRVIHEQYF
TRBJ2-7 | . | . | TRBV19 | TGTGCCAGTAGTGTTGGACCAGGGGATTACGAGCAGTACTTC | CASSVGPGDYEQYF
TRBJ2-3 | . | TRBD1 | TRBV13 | TGTGCCAGCAGCCAAGACAGGGGGCAAACAGATACGCAGTATTTT | CASSQDRGQTDTQYF
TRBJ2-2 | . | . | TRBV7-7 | TGTGCTAGCAGCGCGGACACCGACACCGGGGAGCTGTTTTTT | CASSADTDTGELFF
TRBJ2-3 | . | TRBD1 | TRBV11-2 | TGTGCCAGCAGCCGGGACAGACCTAGCACAGATACGCAGTATTTT | CASSRDRPSTDTQYF
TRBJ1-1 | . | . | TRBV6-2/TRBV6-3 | TGTGCCAGCAGTCACGAAGTCCGTCGGGTCGAGGCTTTCTTT | CASSHEVRRVEAFF
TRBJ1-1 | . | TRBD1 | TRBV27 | TGTGCCAGCAGTTCAGGCCGGGACAGGGGGGGAACTGAAGCTTTCTTT | CASSSGRDRGGTEAFF
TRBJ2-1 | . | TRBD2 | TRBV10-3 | TGTGCCATCAGGACTAGCGGGGGGGCCTATGAGCAGTTCTTC | CAIRTSGGAYEQFF
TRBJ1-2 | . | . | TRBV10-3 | TGTGCCACCGGGACATCGACTAACTATGGCTACACCTTC | CATGTSTNYGYTF
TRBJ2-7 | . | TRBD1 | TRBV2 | TGTGCCAGCAAAACAGGGGGCTCCTACGAGCAGTACTTC | CASKTGGSYEQYF
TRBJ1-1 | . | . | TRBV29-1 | TGCAGCGTACCACCGAGTAACACTGAAGCTTTCTTT | CSVPPSNTEAFF
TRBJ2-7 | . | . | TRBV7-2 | TGTGCCAGCAGCTTAAGGGCCAGCGGTATCTACGAGCAGTACTTC | CASSLRASGIYEQYF
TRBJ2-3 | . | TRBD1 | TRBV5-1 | TGCGCCAGCAGCCTGCAGGGGGCTCGTACAGATACGCAGTATTTT | CASSLQGARTDTQYF